These T cell receptor beta chains were read from a single sample in a study of vaccination and CD4 T cells after COVID-19. TCRdb independently ran MiXCR on the PCR reads; one entry per CDR3 protein. The table has 15,000 to 20,000 distinct CDR3 sequences, roughly 60% seen once. Which antigens these TCRs recognize remains unknown. Sequencing used CD4+ T cells from blood, cultured in vitro. Every receptor here comes from a human donor who had recovered from COVID-19. The CDR3 runs from the conserved cysteine through the conserved F or W. A D gene is named only where the DNA matches it firmly. Clone size is shown for a subset of rows, as once, few, many or a class of expanded clone.

D	V	size	J	DNA	CDR3
NA	TRBV11-2	large	TRBJ1-1	TGTGCCAGCAGTCCCCAAACAGGGTCGGTGGCTTTCTTT	CASSPQTGSVAFF
NA	TRBV7-2	few	TRBJ2-3	TGTGCCAGCAGCGACGGACTACCACCCACAGATACGCAGTATTTT	CASSDGLPPTDTQYF
TRBD1	TRBV6-2/TRBV6-3	NA	TRBJ2-7	TGTGCCAGCAGCAGCATTCTACAGGGGTACGAGCAGTACTTC	CASSSILQGYEQYF
TRBD1	TRBV29-1	few	TRBJ2-7	TGCAGCGTTGAAGGGACAGGGGCCGAGCAGTACTTC	CSVEGTGAEQYF
TRBD2	TRBV20-1	NA	TRBJ2-2	TGCAGTGCTAGAGATTCCAGCGGGAGCCCCACCGGGGAGCTGTTTTTT	CSARDSSGSPTGELFF
NA	TRBV6-1	NA	TRBJ2-7	TGTGCCAGCAGACAGGGGACTTACGAGCAGTACTTC	CASRQGTYEQYF
NA	TRBV5-1	few	TRBJ1-2	TGCGCCAGCAGCTTGCGCGTCCCTGGCTATGGCTACACCTTC	CASSLRVPGYGYTF
NA	TRBV4-2	few	TRBJ1-5	TGTGCCAGCAGCGGGGGGTATAGCAATCAGCCCCAGCATTTT	CASSGGYSNQPQHF
TRBD1	TRBV11-1	NA	TRBJ1-2	TGTGCCAGCAGTCGGATATCAGGGGGCTATGGCTACACCTTC	CASSRISGGYGYTF
NA	TRBV27	NA	TRBJ2-1	TGTGCCAGCAGCCCGGACTCCCGGGCTGAGCAGTTCTTC	CASSPDSRAEQFF
NA	TRBV28	few	TRBJ1-2	TGTGCCAGCAGTTTTCCTCCCCGTAACTATGGCTACACCTTC	CASSFPPRNYGYTF
TRBD1	TRBV6-5	NA	TRBJ1-6	TGTGCCAGCAGTTACGAAGGGACAGGGATAAGTTCACCCCTCCACTTT	CASSYEGTGISSPLHF
NA	TRBV10-1	NA	TRBJ1-4	TGCGCCAGCAGAGCGGAGCCTAATGAAAAACTGTTTTTT	CASRAEPNEKLFF
NA	TRBV6-5	few	TRBJ1-1	TGTGCCAGCAGTTCAGGGTACACTGAAGCTTTCTTT	CASSSGYTEAFF
NA	TRBV2	few	TRBJ1-6	TGTGCCAGGGGGGGTGCCCTGAGCTCCTATAATTCACCCCTCCACTTT	CARGGALSSYNSPLHF
NA	TRBV30	NA	TRBJ1-1	TGTGCCTGGGCCGACAGTGGTTCCGAAGCTTTCTTT	CAWADSGSEAFF
NA	TRBV7-9	NA	TRBJ2-2	TGTGCCAGCACCTTCTCCGAAGACCGGGAGCTGTTTTTT	CASTFSEDRELFF
TRBD1	TRBV5-8	NA	TRBJ1-4	TGTGCCAGCAGCTTGGGCCTCGGACAGGGGAATGAAAAACTGTTTTTT	CASSLGLGQGNEKLFF
NA	TRBV6-1	NA	TRBJ1-6	TGTGCCAGCAAGGATACTTATAATTCACCCCTCCACTTT	CASKDTYNSPLHF
NA	TRBV12-3/TRBV12-4	NA	TRBJ1-1	TGTGCCAGCAGTTTAAGGTTGACAGCGAGTATGAACACTGAAGCTTTCTTT	CASSLRLTASMNTEAFF
NA	TRBV27	few	TRBJ1-5	TGTGCCAGCAGTCCCTATATCAATCAGCCCCAGCATTTT	CASSPYINQPQHF
NA	TRBV6-5	NA	TRBJ2-7	TGTGCCAGCAGTTATCAGGAGGGCCTATACGAGCAGTACTTC	CASSYQEGLYEQYF
TRBD1	TRBV5-1	NA	TRBJ2-7	TGCGCCAGCAGCTTGGAGGGGACAGGACAATCCTACGAGCAGTACTTC	CASSLEGTGQSYEQYF